A selection of T cell receptor beta chains follows, all from one sample in a study of CD8 T cells in Susac syndrome. One entry per CDR3 protein, called by TCRdb with MiXCR from the immunoSEQ multiplex PCR reads. The repertoire holds about 150,000 distinct CDR3 sequences, with 85% to 95% as singletons. Sequences were obtained from CD8+ T cells from PBMCs. The receptor set was obtained from a human donor with Susac syndrome. CDR3s include the opening cysteine and the closing phenylalanine or tryptophan. Each record gives: D gene, V gene, clone size, J gene, CDR3 DNA, CDR3 protein. The D gene is left open where the match is weak. Rows give clone size only sometimes, using once, few, many, or a class for an expanded clone.

d_call: -; v_call: TRBV9; clone_size: -; j_call: TRBJ2-2; cdr3_nt: TGTGCCAGCAGCGTAGAACAAGGGTTCACCGGGGAGCTGTTTTTT; cdr3_aa: CASSVEQGFTGELFF
d_call: TRBD1; v_call: TRBV5-1; clone_size: -; j_call: TRBJ2-7; cdr3_nt: TGCGCCAGCGGACCCGGCCTTCGGGACAGGGAGGTCTACGAGCAGTACTTC; cdr3_aa: CASGPGLRDREVYEQYF
d_call: -; v_call: TRBV7-2; clone_size: -; j_call: TRBJ2-3; cdr3_nt: TGTGCCAGCAGCTTAGCCGCTAGTGGGGGGAGAGATACGCAGTATTTT; cdr3_aa: CASSLAASGGRDTQYF
d_call: -; v_call: TRBV5-4; clone_size: -; j_call: TRBJ2-3; cdr3_nt: TGTGCCAGCAGCATACCACCCGGGTACACAGATACGCAGTATTTT; cdr3_aa: CASSIPPGYTDTQYF
d_call: TRBD2; v_call: TRBV20-1; clone_size: -; j_call: TRBJ2-2; cdr3_nt: TGCAGTGCTAGAGACCTAGGGACTAGCGGGGAGCTGTTTTTT; cdr3_aa: CSARDLGTSGELFF
d_call: TRBD1; v_call: TRBV7-9; clone_size: -; j_call: TRBJ1-2; cdr3_nt: TGTGCCACGGAGGGTCCTCGACAGGGGGCATCCAGTGGCTACACCTTC; cdr3_aa: CATEGPRQGASSGYTF
d_call: -; v_call: TRBV14; clone_size: -; j_call: TRBJ2-1; cdr3_nt: TGTGCCAGCAGCCAGACCGGAGTCACCCCAGGCAATGAGCAGTTCTTC; cdr3_aa: CASSQTGVTPGNEQFF
d_call: -; v_call: TRBV2; clone_size: -; j_call: TRBJ1-1; cdr3_nt: TGTGCCAGCAGTGAAACGGGGGGCACTGAAGCTTTCTTT; cdr3_aa: CASSETGGTEAFF
d_call: -; v_call: TRBV9; clone_size: once; j_call: TRBJ2-3; cdr3_nt: TGTGCCAGCAGCCACCCTCGGGATGGTAGCACAGATACGCAGTATTTT; cdr3_aa: CASSHPRDGSTDTQYF
d_call: -; v_call: TRBV15; clone_size: -; j_call: TRBJ1-1; cdr3_nt: TGTGCCACCAGCAGAGATAAGGGTTTGGGTGAAGCTTTCTTT; cdr3_aa: CATSRDKGLGEAFF
d_call: -; v_call: TRBV5-1; clone_size: -; j_call: TRBJ1-1; cdr3_nt: TGCGCCAGCAGCTTGGCCCCGGGACACCACCGCTTGGGGGGTTTCTTT; cdr3_aa: CASSLAPGHHRLGGFF
d_call: -; v_call: TRBV5-5; clone_size: -; j_call: TRBJ2-2; cdr3_nt: TGTGCCAGCAGCTTGGGCGTTTCGGGTCTCGGGGAGCTGTTTTTT; cdr3_aa: CASSLGVSGLGELFF
d_call: TRBD1; v_call: TRBV4-2; clone_size: -; j_call: TRBJ1-2; cdr3_nt: TGTGCCAGCACCGGACAGGGAATTGGCTACACCTTC; cdr3_aa: CASTGQGIGYTF
d_call: TRBD1; v_call: TRBV12-3/TRBV12-4; clone_size: -; j_call: TRBJ2-7; cdr3_nt: TGTGCCAGCAGTCGACCGGGACAGGGGAGGCACGAGCAGTACTTC; cdr3_aa: CASSRPGQGRHEQYF
d_call: -; v_call: TRBV12-3/TRBV12-4; clone_size: few; j_call: TRBJ2-1; cdr3_nt: TGTGCCAGCAGCCGTCGGGAGCAGTTCTTC; cdr3_aa: CASSRREQFF
d_call: TRBD2; v_call: TRBV29-1; clone_size: -; j_call: TRBJ2-1; cdr3_nt: TGCAGCGTTGAGGGACTAGCGGGAAGCTCCTACAATGAGCAGTTCTTC; cdr3_aa: CSVEGLAGSSYNEQFF
d_call: TRBD2; v_call: TRBV6-2/TRBV6-3; clone_size: -; j_call: TRBJ2-7; cdr3_nt: TGTGCCACCGCCGGCACTAGCGCTGCTTGGGAGCAGTACTTC; cdr3_aa: CATAGTSAAWEQYF
d_call: TRBD1; v_call: TRBV5-1; clone_size: -; j_call: TRBJ2-1; cdr3_nt: TGCGCCAGCAGCTTGGCGTCAGGGGGCTCCCTCTACAATGAGCAGTTCTTC; cdr3_aa: CASSLASGGSLYNEQFF
d_call: TRBD1; v_call: TRBV24-1; clone_size: -; j_call: TRBJ2-1; cdr3_nt: TGTGCCACCAGCCTTACAGGGGTCGAGCAGTTCTTC; cdr3_aa: CATSLTGVEQFF
d_call: -; v_call: TRBV14; clone_size: -; j_call: TRBJ1-3; cdr3_nt: TGTGCCAGCAGCCAAGACTTCTCTGGAAACACCATATATTTT; cdr3_aa: CASSQDFSGNTIYF
d_call: -; v_call: TRBV11-2; clone_size: -; j_call: TRBJ2-1; cdr3_nt: TGTGCCAGCAGCCCCGCCGATCCGGGAAGCTCCTACAATGAGCAGTTCTTC; cdr3_aa: CASSPADPGSSYNEQFF
d_call: TRBD2; v_call: TRBV12-3/TRBV12-4; clone_size: -; j_call: TRBJ2-1; cdr3_nt: TGTGCCAGCAGTACTAGCGGGAGTGCCAATGAGCAGTTCTTC; cdr3_aa: CASSTSGSANEQFF
d_call: -; v_call: TRBV6-1; clone_size: -; j_call: TRBJ2-7; cdr3_nt: TGTGCCAGCAGTGATCCCCCCCACGAGCAGTACTTC; cdr3_aa: CASSDPPHEQYF
d_call: -; v_call: TRBV27; clone_size: -; j_call: TRBJ2-1; cdr3_nt: TGTGCCAGCAGTTTTCCAGCTAATGAGCAGTTCTTC; cdr3_aa: CASSFPANEQFF
d_call: -; v_call: TRBV7-9; clone_size: -; j_call: TRBJ2-1; cdr3_nt: TGTGCCAGCAGCTTAGCTTCCAGGTTGGATGAGCAGTTCTTC; cdr3_aa: CASSLASRLDEQFF
d_call: -; v_call: TRBV30; clone_size: -; j_call: TRBJ1-1; cdr3_nt: TGTGCCTGGAGTGTTACAGGGTCCAGCACTGAAGCTTTCTTT; cdr3_aa: CAWSVTGSSTEAFF
d_call: -; v_call: TRBV5-6; clone_size: -; j_call: TRBJ1-1; cdr3_nt: TGTGCCAGCAGCTTGGGGGCCGGGATTCGAGCTTTCTTT; cdr3_aa: CASSLGAGIRAFF
d_call: -; v_call: TRBV5-4; clone_size: -; j_call: TRBJ1-2; cdr3_nt: TGTGCCAGCACCCGAGACGGGGGCTATGGCTACACCTTC; cdr3_aa: CASTRDGGYGYTF
d_call: -; v_call: TRBV12-3/TRBV12-4; clone_size: -; j_call: TRBJ2-1; cdr3_nt: TGTGCCAGCCGCCCTGAGAATTACAATGAGCAGTTCTTC; cdr3_aa: CASRPENYNEQFF
d_call: TRBD1; v_call: TRBV5-1; clone_size: -; j_call: TRBJ1-1; cdr3_nt: TGCGCCAGCAGCTTGGGCTTCACCGGGACAGGGGGTATAAACACTGAAGCTTTCTTT; cdr3_aa: CASSLGFTGTGGINTEAFF
d_call: TRBD2; v_call: TRBV15; clone_size: -; j_call: TRBJ2-3; cdr3_nt: TGTGCCACCAGCAGAGGGGCGGGAGAGCCAGATACGCAGTATTTT; cdr3_aa: CATSRGAGEPDTQYF
d_call: -; v_call: TRBV9; clone_size: -; j_call: TRBJ1-2; cdr3_nt: TGTGCCAGCAGCGCCTGGGACTCCCCAGACCATGGCTACACCTTC; cdr3_aa: CASSAWDSPDHGYTF
d_call: TRBD2; v_call: TRBV5-8; clone_size: -; j_call: TRBJ2-1; cdr3_nt: TGTGCCAGCAGCTTGGACCCTAGCGGTTACAATGAGCAGTTCTTC; cdr3_aa: CASSLDPSGYNEQFF
d_call: -; v_call: TRBV29-1; clone_size: -; j_call: TRBJ2-5; cdr3_nt: TGCAGCGTTGTATGGGAGACCCAGTACTTC; cdr3_aa: CSVVWETQYF
d_call: TRBD2; v_call: TRBV10-3; clone_size: -; j_call: TRBJ2-7; cdr3_nt: TGTGCCATCGGACTAGCGGGAGGAAGGGACGAGCAGTACTTC; cdr3_aa: CAIGLAGGRDEQYF
d_call: TRBD1; v_call: TRBV5-1; clone_size: -; j_call: TRBJ2-3; cdr3_nt: TGCGCCAGCAGCTCCGGGACAGGGATCCTAGATACGCAGTATTTT; cdr3_aa: CASSSGTGILDTQYF
d_call: -; v_call: TRBV30; clone_size: -; j_call: TRBJ2-7; cdr3_nt: TGTGCCTGGAGTGTACCCGGGGCTTACGAGCAGTACTTC; cdr3_aa: CAWSVPGAYEQYF
d_call: -; v_call: TRBV5-1; clone_size: -; j_call: TRBJ2-7; cdr3_nt: TGCGCCAGCAGCTTGTCCAGGGGCGGACTCTACGAGCAGTACTTC; cdr3_aa: CASSLSRGGLYEQYF
d_call: TRBD2; v_call: TRBV7-9; clone_size: -; j_call: TRBJ2-7; cdr3_nt: TGTGCCAGCAGTTCCCCTCTAGCGGTCACCTACGAGCAGTACTTC; cdr3_aa: CASSSPLAVTYEQYF
d_call: -; v_call: TRBV5-4; clone_size: -; j_call: TRBJ1-1; cdr3_nt: TGTGCCAGCAGCTTGGATGAGGGGGAGAACACTGAAGCTTTCTTT; cdr3_aa: CASSLDEGENTEAFF
d_call: -; v_call: TRBV29-1; clone_size: once; j_call: TRBJ1-3; cdr3_nt: TGCAGCGTTGAAGATGGGGCACATCCACTTTCTTCTGGAAACACCATATATTTT; cdr3_aa: CSVEDGAHPLSSGNTIYF
d_call: TRBD1; v_call: TRBV28; clone_size: -; j_call: TRBJ2-7; cdr3_nt: TGTGCCAGCCGGGACAGGGGCCCCTACGAGCAGTACTTC; cdr3_aa: CASRDRGPYEQYF
d_call: TRBD1; v_call: TRBV20-1; clone_size: -; j_call: TRBJ2-7; cdr3_nt: TGCAGTGCTCTCCGGACAGGGAGCTACGAGCAGTACTTC; cdr3_aa: CSALRTGSYEQYF
d_call: -; v_call: TRBV27; clone_size: -; j_call: TRBJ2-1; cdr3_nt: TGTGCCAGCAGTACGGGGACGGTCCGGTACAATGAGCAGTTCTTC; cdr3_aa: CASSTGTVRYNEQFF
d_call: -; v_call: TRBV30; clone_size: -; j_call: TRBJ2-3; cdr3_nt: TGTGCCTGGACCCCAGGGCGGGCAGATACGCAGTATTTT; cdr3_aa: CAWTPGRADTQYF
d_call: -; v_call: TRBV4-1; clone_size: -; j_call: TRBJ1-3; cdr3_nt: TGCGCCAGCAGCCAAGTGATTTTTTCCACGGTCTCTGGAAACACCATATATTTT; cdr3_aa: CASSQVIFSTVSGNTIYF
d_call: -; v_call: TRBV28; clone_size: -; j_call: TRBJ2-5; cdr3_nt: TGTGCCAGCCACGCACAGGGTGGAGAGACCCAGTACTTC; cdr3_aa: CASHAQGGETQYF
d_call: -; v_call: TRBV9; clone_size: -; j_call: TRBJ2-2; cdr3_nt: TGTGCCGTGGACAGCCAAGAAAACACCGGGGAGCTGTTTTTT; cdr3_aa: CAVDSQENTGELFF
d_call: -; v_call: TRBV12-3/TRBV12-4; clone_size: -; j_call: TRBJ1-1; cdr3_nt: TGTGCCAGCACCCTAGGGGCTAGGGCTTTCTTT; cdr3_aa: CASTLGARAFF
d_call: TRBD2; v_call: TRBV29-1; clone_size: -; j_call: TRBJ2-2; cdr3_nt: TGCAGCGTTGACCGGGAGGGCCTGAACACCGGGGAGCTGTTTTTT; cdr3_aa: CSVDREGLNTGELFF
d_call: TRBD1; v_call: TRBV2; clone_size: -; j_call: TRBJ2-7; cdr3_nt: TGTGCCAGCCAACCATACAGGGGAAGCTCCTACGAGCAGTACTTC; cdr3_aa: CASQPYRGSSYEQYF
d_call: -; v_call: TRBV5-4; clone_size: -; j_call: TRBJ2-7; cdr3_nt: TGTGCCAGCAGCTTGGGGACAGACGAGCAGTACTTC; cdr3_aa: CASSLGTDEQYF
d_call: -; v_call: TRBV30; clone_size: -; j_call: TRBJ1-5; cdr3_nt: TGTGCCTGGAGTGTTCAGGGGAATCATTATTTAGTCGTAAATCAGCCCCAGCATTTT; cdr3_aa: CAWSVQGNHYLVVNQPQHF
d_call: -; v_call: TRBV5-1; clone_size: -; j_call: TRBJ1-1; cdr3_nt: TGCGCCAGCAGCGATCTGGCCACTGAAGCTTTCTTT; cdr3_aa: CASSDLATEAFF
d_call: TRBD1; v_call: TRBV9; clone_size: -; j_call: TRBJ1-2; cdr3_nt: TGTGCCAGCAGCGCACCCGACAGGGGCCGCAACTATGGCTACACCTTC; cdr3_aa: CASSAPDRGRNYGYTF
d_call: TRBD2; v_call: TRBV29-1; clone_size: -; j_call: TRBJ2-1; cdr3_nt: TGCAGCGTCAAGCGGGAGGGGGAGTCGAATGAGCAGTTCTTC; cdr3_aa: CSVKREGESNEQFF
d_call: -; v_call: TRBV12-3/TRBV12-4; clone_size: -; j_call: TRBJ2-7; cdr3_nt: TGTGCCAGCAGTTTTCCGGAGGTGGGGGCCCGACAGTACTTC; cdr3_aa: CASSFPEVGARQYF
d_call: TRBD2; v_call: TRBV10-2; clone_size: -; j_call: TRBJ2-2; cdr3_nt: TGCGCCAGCAGTGAGTCTGGCAGCGGGGGCGGCGGGGAGCTGTTTTTT; cdr3_aa: CASSESGSGGGGELFF
d_call: TRBD2; v_call: TRBV29-1; clone_size: -; j_call: TRBJ2-3; cdr3_nt: TGCAGCGTTGAAACTAGCGGAGATTACACAGATACGCAGTATTTT; cdr3_aa: CSVETSGDYTDTQYF
d_call: -; v_call: TRBV29-1; clone_size: -; j_call: TRBJ1-2; cdr3_nt: TGCAGCGTGTCCACAGGGTCAAACTATGGCTACACCTTC; cdr3_aa: CSVSTGSNYGYTF